The clone carrying this TCR beta chain was counted between two and nine times. This entry is derived from a study of blood T cell repertoires in COVID-19. Original handling: Using reference gene primer amplification, nucleated cell counts were estimated. Profiling relied on immunoSEQ multiplex PCR, and the TCRdb table lists in-frame clones only, not all of them. That table supplies the V and J calls and clone size; D and trimming were determined from the DNA. Of about 160,000 clones in the sample, under 85% are singletons; the top ten hold approximately 2.6%. The specimen was peripheral blood. This receptor was identified in a man in his 70s with acute or convalescent COVID-19.

The CDR3 coding sequence is TGTGCCAGCAGCTTAACAGGCTACGAGCAGTACTTC. Translation: CASSLTGYEQYF. This chain connects TRBV7-9 to TRBJ2-7; D is possibly TRBD1 (5 bases). Germline V gene data show CDR1 as SEHNR and CDR2 as FQNEAQ (reference sequence). With 2 bases removed from V and 3 bases from J, the gap between germline ends came to 5 bases. The CDR3 loop spans 12 amino acids. Together with reference TRBV7-9 and TRBJ2-7, the CDR3 gives the full variable domain: DTGVSQNPRHKITKRGQNVTFRCDPISEHNRLYWYRQTLGQGPEFLTYFQNEAQLEKSRLLSDRFSAERPKGSFSTLEIQRTEQGDSAMYLCASSLTGYEQYFGPGTRLTVT.